A selection of T cell receptor beta chains follows, all from one sample in a study of shared clonotypes between healthy human individuals. Profiled with immunoSEQ multiplex PCR; TCRdb holds only in-frame clones, not every one. This sample yields about 2.1 million clones, of which under 95% are seen a single time; 1.5% to 2% belongs to the top ten. Sequencing was done on a sample of naive CD8+ T cells from PBMCs. The receptors shown here come from a man in his late teens or twenties in good health. Some clones in this sample may be carry-over from other donors' samples. Both conserved end residues are part of each CDR3. The order of the fields is D gene, clone size, J gene, V gene, CDR3 protein, CDR3 DNA. D genes are given only for firm matches. Clone size appears in some rows only: once, few, many, or a class for an expanded clone.

TRBD1	NA	TRBJ1-5	TRBV10-3	CAMPRDRDGQPQHF	TGTGCCATGCCCCGGGACAGGGATGGACAGCCCCAGCATTTT
NA	NA	TRBJ1-2	TRBV6-1	CASSDGPSGYGYTF	TGTGCCAGCAGTGACGGGCCCAGCGGCTATGGCTACACCTTC
NA	once	TRBJ1-1	TRBV28	CASSPRGSLNTEAFF	TGTGCCAGCAGTCCCCGGGGGAGCCTGAACACTGAAGCTTTCTTT
NA	NA	TRBJ1-6	TRBV28	CASSFMVSNSPLHF	TGTGCCAGCAGTTTCATGGTCAGTAATTCACCCCTCCACTTT
NA	once	TRBJ1-1	TRBV9	CASSVGTGSGTEAFF	TGTGCCAGCAGCGTAGGAACGGGGTCGGGCACTGAAGCTTTCTTT
NA	NA	TRBJ2-1	TRBV27	CASSFILGNEQFF	TGTGCCAGCAGTTTTATTCTAGGGAATGAGCAGTTCTTC
TRBD1	NA	TRBJ2-7	TRBV7-9	CASSPRTGGSYEQYF	TGTGCCAGCAGCCCCCGGACAGGGGGCTCCTACGAGCAGTACTTC
NA	NA	TRBJ2-7	TRBV10-1	CASSDGFGEQYF	TGCGCCAGCAGTGACGGGTTTGGCGAGCAGTACTTC
TRBD2	NA	TRBJ2-7	TRBV4-1	CASSQASGSVYEQYF	TGCGCCAGCAGCCAAGCTAGCGGGAGTGTCTACGAGCAGTACTTC
NA	NA	TRBJ1-4	TRBV7-9	CASSLAGSEKLFF	TGTGCCAGCAGCTTAGCCGGGAGTGAAAAACTGTTTTTT
NA	NA	TRBJ2-7	TRBV7-2	CASSLRWGGQSNYEQYF	TGTGCCAGCAGCCTTCGCTGGGGGGGGCAGAGCAACTACGAGCAGTACTTC
TRBD1	NA	TRBJ1-1	TRBV27	CASSPTAGGANTEAFF	TGTGCCAGCAGTCCCACGGCAGGGGGTGCGAACACTGAAGCTTTCTTT
NA	NA	TRBJ1-5	TRBV6-6	CASSNQGTQSNQPQHF	TGTGCCAGCAGCAACCAGGGGACTCAGTCCAATCAGCCCCAGCATTTT
NA	NA	TRBJ2-7	TRBV27	CASSFGLDYEQYF	TGTGCCAGCAGTTTCGGACTGGATTACGAGCAGTACTTC
NA	NA	TRBJ2-2	TRBV6-5	CASSYSEGNTGELFF	TGTGCCAGCAGTTACTCGGAGGGCAACACCGGGGAGCTGTTTTTT
NA	once	TRBJ2-1	TRBV29-1	CSVALGGPDEQFF	TGCAGCGTTGCCCTCGGTGGGCCGGATGAGCAGTTCTTC
TRBD1	NA	TRBJ2-7	TRBV5-1	CASSLIAFIGTGFSEQYF	TGCGCCAGCAGCTTGATAGCCTTCATCGGGACAGGGTTCTCCGAGCAGTACTTC
TRBD2	NA	TRBJ2-7	TRBV4-1	CASSRGVGTSAEQYF	TGCGCCAGCAGCCGGGGGGTGGGTACTAGCGCCGAGCAGTACTTC
NA	NA	TRBJ2-7	TRBV7-3	CASSLFPTYEQYF	TGTGCCAGCAGCTTATTCCCCACTTACGAGCAGTACTTC
NA	NA	TRBJ1-1	TRBV5-1	CASSGAREMNTEAFF	TGCGCCAGCAGCGGAGCCAGGGAAATGAACACTGAAGCTTTCTTT
TRBD1	NA	TRBJ2-7	TRBV28	CASSHWGQGAFEQYF	TGTGCCAGCAGCCACTGGGGGCAGGGGGCCTTCGAGCAGTACTTC
NA	NA	TRBJ2-3	TRBV27	CASSLGWTADTQYF	TGTGCCAGCAGTTTAGGTTGGACTGCAGATACGCAGTATTTT
NA	NA	TRBJ1-4	TRBV2	CASGEPGQSTNEKLFF	TGTGCCAGCGGGGAACCGGGACAATCAACTAATGAAAAACTGTTTTTT
NA	NA	TRBJ2-5	TRBV28	CASTVAHEETQYF	TGTGCCAGCACCGTGGCCCACGAAGAGACCCAGTACTTC
NA	NA	TRBJ2-7	TRBV11-2	CASSARIADGSYEQYF	TGTGCCAGCAGCGCCCGGATCGCGGACGGTAGCTACGAGCAGTACTTC
NA	NA	TRBJ2-7	TRBV6-1	CASSDYRGGTYEQYF	TGTGCCAGCAGCGATTACAGGGGGGGCACCTACGAGCAGTACTTC
NA	NA	TRBJ2-2	TRBV29-1	CSVRKDTGELFF	TGCAGCGTTCGTAAGGACACCGGGGAGCTGTTTTTT
TRBD1	NA	TRBJ2-6	TRBV4-3	CASSQGTGDPGANVLTF	TGCGCCAGCAGCCAAGGGACAGGAGATCCCGGGGCCAACGTCCTGACTTTC
NA	NA	TRBJ2-3	TRBV15	CATSRGGRGESDTQYF	TGTGCCACCAGCAGAGGAGGGAGGGGGGAATCAGATACGCAGTATTTT
NA	once	TRBJ2-3	TRBV7-6	CASSTGPLGTQYF	TGTGCCAGCAGCACAGGACCCCTGGGTACGCAGTATTTT